This TCR beta chain emerged from a study of radiation and T cells in renal cell carcinoma. Study-wide findings and caveats: Compared with controls, irradiated tumors had more, larger dominant CDR3 motifs.

The CDR3 is 15 amino acids. The V gene's germline CDR1 is MNHEY and CDR2 SVGAGI. V shed 6 bases and J shed 1 base, with 13 bases lying between them. Generated by immunoSEQ multiplex PCR, the TCRdb table keeps only in-frame clones and is missing some. The sample includes roughly 8,000 clones, approximately 65% of them seen just once. As concerns this clone: What it recognizes is unknown.

Indicated treatment: treatment-naive control, cytoreductive nephrectomy. Controls were unirradiated tumors from treatment-naive cytoreductive nephrectomy patients. The rearrangement joins TRBV6-5 to TRBJ1-5; no firm D call. This TCR derives from a woman in her 70s with renal cell carcinoma. Source: tumor tissue, taken from a patient whose treatment was nephrectomy without radiotherapy. The CDR3 here is CASRPRGLSNQPQHF. The CDR3 bases are TGTGCCAGCAGACCCCGGGGTTTAAGCAATCAGCCCCAGCATTTT.